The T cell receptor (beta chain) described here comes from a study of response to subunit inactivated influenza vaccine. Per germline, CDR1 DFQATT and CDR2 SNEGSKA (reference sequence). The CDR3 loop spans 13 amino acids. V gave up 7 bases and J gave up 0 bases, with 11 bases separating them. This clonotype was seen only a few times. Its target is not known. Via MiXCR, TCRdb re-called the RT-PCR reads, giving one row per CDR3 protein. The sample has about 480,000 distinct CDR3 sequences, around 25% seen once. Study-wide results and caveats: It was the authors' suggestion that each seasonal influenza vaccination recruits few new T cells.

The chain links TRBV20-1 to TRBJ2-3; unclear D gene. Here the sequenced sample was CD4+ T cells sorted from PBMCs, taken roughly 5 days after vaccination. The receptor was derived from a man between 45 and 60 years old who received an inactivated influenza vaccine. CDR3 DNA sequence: TGCAGTGTCCTTTTTGAAAGCACAGATACGCAGTATTTT. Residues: CSVLFESTDTQYF.